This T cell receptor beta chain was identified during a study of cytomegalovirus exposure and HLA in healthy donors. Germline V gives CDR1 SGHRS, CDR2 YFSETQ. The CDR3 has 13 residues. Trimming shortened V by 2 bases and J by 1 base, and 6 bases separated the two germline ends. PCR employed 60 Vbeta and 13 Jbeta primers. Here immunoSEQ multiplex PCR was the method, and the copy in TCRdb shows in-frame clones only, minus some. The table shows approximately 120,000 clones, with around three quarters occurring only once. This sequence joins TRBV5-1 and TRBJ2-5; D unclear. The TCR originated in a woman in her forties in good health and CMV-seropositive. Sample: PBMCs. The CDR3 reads CASSFKSQETQYF. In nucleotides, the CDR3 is TGCGCCAGCAGCTTCAAATCCCAAGAGACCCAGTACTTC.